These 10 T cell receptor beta chains were sequenced from one sample in a study of blood T cell repertoires in COVID-19. TCRdb keeps only in-frame clones here, not all; method: immunoSEQ multiplex PCR. The profile shows about 300,000 clones, approximately 90% of them singletons. The sequenced sample was peripheral blood. The receptors originated from a woman in her 30s with COVID-19, enrolled during active disease.

The CDR3 DNA reads as TGTGCCAGCAGCCTTTCGGGACAGTTGTCGGCTTTCTTT. Translation: CASSLSGQLSAFF. This chain joins TRBV7-9 and TRBJ1-1; 7 bases fit TRBD1. V lost 5 bases and J lost 11; bases outside the gene matches: 11. Germline CDR1 SEHNR, CDR2 FQNEAQ (reference sequence). The CDR3 runs 13 residues.

V gene TRBV9 combines with J gene TRBJ2-3, with 8 bases identical to TRBD2. The CDR3 covers 15 residues. CDR1 is SGDLS, CDR2 YYNGEE, per germline. The V segment lost 2 bases and the J segment 2 bases; nucleotides outside the gene matches: 4. The CDR3 loop is CASSVGGGYTDTQYF. DNA for the CDR3: TGTGCCAGCAGCGTGGGCGGGGGGTACACAGATACGCAGTATTTT.

Here the CDR3 reads CASSLIGSPYGYTF. CDR3 in DNA: TGTGCCAGCAGTTTAATCGGTTCTCCCTATGGCTACACCTTC. V usage is TRBV28 and J usage is TRBJ1-2; no clear D. Trimming took off 2 bases at V and 4 bases at J, with 11 bases between the two ends. The CDR3 contains 14 residues. In germline, CDR1 is MDHEN, CDR2 SYDVKM.

This chain connects TRBV6-5 to TRBJ1-3; unclear D gene. Germline values: CDR1 MNHEY, CDR2 SVGAGI. V lost 7 bases to trimming and J lost 2 bases, with 6 bases between them. This CDR3 contains 12 residues. The CDR3 DNA reads TGTGCCAGCACAAGCCCTGGAAACACCATATATTTT. It codes for CASTSPGNTIYF.

The chain employs TRBV6-1 and TRBJ1-1; D might be TRBD1 (5 bases). Trimming stripped 4 bases from V and 1 base from J, with 16 bases between. The CDR3 is made up of 16 amino acids. Germline V lookup: CDR1 MNHNS, CDR2 SASEGT. In DNA, the CDR3 is TGTGCCAGCAGTGCCCAGGGCTATCTACAGAACACTGAAGCTTTCTTT. This encodes CASSAQGYLQNTEAFF.

The V and J genes are TRBV10-3 and TRBJ1-5; D uncertain. The CDR3 runs 14 residues. The germline CDR1 and CDR2 sequences are ENHRY and SYGVKD. Trimming took off 10 bases at V and 7 bases at J, with 20 bases between the two ends. The CDR3 is CATAVELGGQPQHF. The CDR3 DNA sequence: TGTGCCACCGCAGTGGAGCTGGGTGGACAGCCCCAGCATTTT.

This sequence joins TRBV4-2 and TRBJ2-7; 8 bases align to TRBD2. V was pared by 0 bases and J by 6 bases, with 7 bases of the junction left unmatched. CDR3 size: 15 residues. Germline CDR1 is LGHNA and CDR2 is YNFKEQ. CDR3 in DNA: TGTGCCAGCAGCCAAGATCCGGGGGGGGCCGCCGAGCAGTACGTC. It translates to CASSQDPGGAAEQYV.

The chain couples TRBV30 to TRBJ2-3, with D perhaps TRBD1 (5 bases). Looked up from germline, CDR1 is GTSNPN and CDR2 is SVGIG (reference sequence). This CDR3 contains 14 residues. The V end was cut by 1 base, the J end by 4 bases, with 12 bases between. CDR3 amino acids: CAWSATARADTQYF. For the CDR3, the DNA is TGTGCCTGGAGTGCGACAGCAAGGGCAGATACGCAGTATTTT.

This chain connects TRBV11-3 to TRBJ1-5; TRBD1 might be the D (6 bases). The V and J ends lost 4 bases and 6 bases respectively, with 13 bases between them. CDR1 is SGHNT, CDR2 YENEEA, per germline. This CDR3 region has 14 residues. The CDR3: CASSWQGRGQPQHF. For the CDR3, the DNA is TGTGCCAGCAGCTGGCAGGGGCGCGGTCAGCCCCAGCATTTT.

This chain links TRBV12-3 or TRBV12-4 with TRBJ2-7; 8 bases line up with TRBD1. Trimming cost V 3 bases and J 5 bases; bases outside gene matches: 3. CDR3 length equals 13 residues. The CDR3: CASSLDRDDEQYV. The CDR3 DNA sequence: TGTGCCAGCAGTTTGGACAGGGATGACGAGCAGTACGTC.